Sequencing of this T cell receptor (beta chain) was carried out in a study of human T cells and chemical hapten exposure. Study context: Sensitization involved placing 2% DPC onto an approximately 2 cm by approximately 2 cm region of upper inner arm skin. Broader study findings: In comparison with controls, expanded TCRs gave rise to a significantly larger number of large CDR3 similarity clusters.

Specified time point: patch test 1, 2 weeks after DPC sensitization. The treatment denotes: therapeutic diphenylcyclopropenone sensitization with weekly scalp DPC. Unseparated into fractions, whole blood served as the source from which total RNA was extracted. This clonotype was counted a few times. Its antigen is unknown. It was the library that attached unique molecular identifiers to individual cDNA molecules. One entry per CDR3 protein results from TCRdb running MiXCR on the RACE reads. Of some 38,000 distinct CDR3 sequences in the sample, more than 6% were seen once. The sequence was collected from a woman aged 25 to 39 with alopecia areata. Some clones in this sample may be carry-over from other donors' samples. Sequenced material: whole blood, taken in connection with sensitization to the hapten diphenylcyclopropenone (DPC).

The CDR3 sequence is CAWTPGDSLGYTF. Here the CDR3 DNA reads TGTGCCTGGACGCCAGGGGACAGCTTAGGCTACACCTTC. This rearrangement joins TRBV30 to TRBJ1-2, with TRBD1 matching over 7 bases. Germline-derived CDR1 and CDR2 are GTSNPN and SVGIG (reference sequence). Trimming removed 4 bases from V and 8 bases from J; junction bases left unmatched: 10. This CDR3 has 13 residues.